The 29 T cell receptor beta chains in this list originate from one sample, sequenced in a study of blood T cell repertoires in COVID-19. Produced via immunoSEQ multiplex PCR; TCRdb's table is partial and in-frame only. The sample carries 100,000 or so clones, about 85% recorded once. Sample: peripheral blood. Receptors originate from a man in his fifties with acute or convalescent COVID-19.

The genes are TRBV11-3 and TRBJ2-3; D is unclear. Between the trimmed V and J ends, which lost 3 bases and 2 bases, there was a span of 9 bases. CDR1 is SGHNT, CDR2 YENEEA, per germline. This CDR3 contains 14 residues. The CDR3 DNA follows: TGTGCCAGCAGCTTCTCCGAAGCCACAGATACGCAGTATTTT. Protein sequence: CASSFSEATDTQYF. Looking up the rest from reference TRBV11-3 and TRBJ2-3 gives the full variable domain: EAGVVQSPRYKIIEKKQPVAFWCNPISGHNTLYWYLQNLGQGPELLIRYENEEAVDDSQLPKDRFSAERLKGVDSTLKIQPAELGDSAVYLCASSFSEATDTQYFGPGTRLTVL.

This clone appeared a few times. The CDR3 region has the DNA TGTGCCATCACAGTCCGGGACAGAACTGAAGCTTTCTTT. Its translation: CAITVRDRTEAFF. This rearrangement joins TRBV10-3 to TRBJ1-1; 7 bases match TRBD1. The CDR3 covers 13 residues. The V gene end was trimmed by 7 bases and the J gene end by 5 bases; junction bases not matched to a gene: 7. Germline V CDR1 and CDR2: ENHRY, SYGVKD.

The J gene is TRBJ1-1, the V gene TRBV2; D remains ambiguous. Germline CDR1 SNHLY, CDR2 FYNNEI. V lost 3 bases and J lost 1, with 9 bases in between. CDR3 length: 14 amino acids. The CDR3 spells CASSDPYSNTEAFF. As DNA, the CDR3 is TGTGCCAGCAGTGATCCGTATTCGAACACTGAAGCTTTCTTT.

The chain is built from TRBV3-1 (or the pseudogene TRBV3-2) and TRBJ2-6; tentative D call: TRBD1 (5 bases). The V and J ends lost 1 base and 3 bases respectively, with 10 bases between them. The CDR3 length is 16 residues. Per the germline V gene, CDR1 is LGHDT and CDR2 is YNNKEL (reference sequence). In DNA form, the CDR3 reads TGTGCCAGCAGCCAAGGCTTCAGGGATGGGGCCAACGTCCTGACTTTC. It is translated as CASSQGFRDGANVLTF.

J is TRBJ1-4 and V is TRBV5-1, with 11 nucleotides matching TRBD1. V lost 4 bases to trimming and J lost 7 bases; unmatched junction nucleotides: 3. This CDR3 region has 14 residues. Germline values: CDR1 SGHRS, CDR2 YFSETQ. The CDR3 DNA follows: TGCGCCAGCAGCCAGGGACAGGGGGTTGAAAAACTGTTTTTT. Protein product: CASSQGQGVEKLFF.

This sequence joins TRBV6-1 and TRBJ1-6, with D uncertain. V was clipped by 0 bases and J by 5 bases, with 8 bases between them. Germline V gene sequence: CDR1 MNHNS, CDR2 SASEGT. The CDR3 covers 15 residues. The DNA of the CDR3 is TGTGCCAGCAGTGAAGCGCCAACTCATAATTCACCCCTCCACTTT. Residues: CASSEAPTHNSPLHF.

This chain connects TRBV5-1 to TRBJ2-6; 9 bases align to TRBD1. CDR3 length: 14 residues. Per the germline V gene, CDR1 is SGHRS and CDR2 is YFSETQ. The J segment lost 10 bases and the V segment lost 4 bases, leaving 6 bases of the junction unmatched. This chain's CDR3 is CASSTLGQGNVLTF. CDR3 nucleotides: TGCGCCAGCAGCACACTGGGACAGGGTAACGTCCTGACTTTC.

The genes are TRBV10-3 and TRBJ1-2, with 9 positions matching TRBD1. Germline CDR1 is ENHRY and CDR2 is SYGVKD. V shed 4 bases and J 10 bases; nucleotides not matched to a gene: 10. The CDR3 sequence is 14 residues long. In DNA form, the CDR3 reads TGTGCCATCAGTGCGACAGGGGGATCCGAGGACTACACCTTC. Amino acids: CAISATGGSEDYTF.

The CDR3 coding sequence is TGTGCCAGCAGCCACTATCGGACAGGGATTATTTCACCCCTCCACTTT. Protein sequence: CASSHYRTGIISPLHF. The rearrangement uses TRBV3-1 (or the pseudogene TRBV3-2) and TRBJ1-6; 8 nucleotides align to TRBD1. The V segment lost 3 bases and the J segment 9 bases; nucleotides outside the gene matches: 10. This CDR3 has 16 residues. The germline V gene encodes CDR1 LGHDT and CDR2 YNNKEL (reference sequence).

This clone was recorded only once. V and J are TRBV5-1 and TRBJ1-2; 10 bases line up with TRBD1. CDR3 size: 15 residues. V lost 1 base, J lost 8 bases, and 8 bases stayed unmatched. From germline, CDR1 is SGHRS and CDR2 YFSETQ. The CDR3 sequence: CASSLTVGTGEGYTF. In DNA, the CDR3 is TGCGCCAGCAGCTTGACCGTAGGGACAGGGGAAGGCTACACCTTC.

This clone occurred a few times. The V gene is TRBV29-1, the J gene TRBJ1-3; D may be TRBD1 (5 bases). There are 13 residues in the CDR3. Germline CDR1 reads SQVTM; CDR2 reads ANQGSEA. Trimming removed 3 bases from V and 4 bases from J, with 10 bases in between. This chain's CDR3 is CSVDVGAGNTIYF. In DNA form, the CDR3 reads TGCAGCGTTGATGTAGGGGCAGGAAACACCATATATTTT.

The chain joins TRBV7-3 to TRBJ2-3, with D perhaps matching TRBD2 (6 bases). In germline, CDR1 is SGHTA, CDR2 FQGTGA. The CDR3 is made up of 15 amino acids. The V and J ends lost 0 bases and 6 bases respectively, with 13 bases between them. DNA of the CDR3: TGTGCCAGCAGCTTAACAGCGGGCTTGGGGGATACGCAGTATTTT. Its protein is CASSLTAGLGDTQYF.

V is TRBV30 and J is TRBJ2-7; D unresolved. The CDR3 spans 14 residues. Germline CDR1 reads GTSNPN; CDR2 reads SVGIG (reference sequence). V dropped 2 bases and J dropped 3 bases, with 14 bases sitting between them. The CDR3 DNA reads TGTGCCTGGAGTACGTTGATTGACTTCTACGAGCAGTACTTC. It translates to CAWSTLIDFYEQYF.

This clone was recorded once. The chain combines TRBV20-1 with TRBJ2-1, with no clear D. This CDR3 has 11 amino acids. The V and J ends lost 5 bases and 6 bases respectively, with 8 bases between them. The germline gives CDR1 DFQATT, CDR2 SNEGSKA (reference sequence). The CDR3 here is CSAQALNEQFF. CDR3 DNA: TGCAGTGCTCAGGCCCTCAATGAGCAGTTCTTC.

The chain combines TRBV5-1 with TRBJ2-5; TRBD2 matches 9 bases. The V gene end was trimmed by 0 bases and the J gene end by 1 base; junction bases not matched to a gene: 7. The CDR3 contains 17 residues. From germline, CDR1 is SGHRS and CDR2 YFSETQ. In nucleotides, the CDR3 is TGCGCCAGCAGCTTGGGAGTTGGTAGCGGGGGCCAAGAGACCCAGTACTTC. Translated: CASSLGVGSGGQETQYF.

This clone came up a few times. This chain links TRBV12-3 or TRBV12-4 with TRBJ1-4, with a possible D match to TRBD1 (5 bases). The CDR3 has 13 amino acids. V gave up 8 bases and J gave up 8 bases, with 15 bases separating them. The CDR3 here is CASQGFGYEKLFF. The CDR3 nucleotides read TGTGCCAGCCAGGGATTCGGCTACGAAAAACTGTTTTTT.

The rearrangement links TRBV12-3 or TRBV12-4 to TRBJ1-3; TRBD1 aligns across 7 bases. This CDR3 is 13 amino acids long. Trimming removed 7 bases from V and 4 bases from J; junction bases left unmatched: 4. For the CDR3, the DNA is TGTGCCAGCACCGGACAGGAGGGAAACACCATATATTTT. Protein product: CASTGQEGNTIYF.

The CDR3 DNA is TGCGCCAGCAGGTCGGGAAGCGGCACAGATACGCAGTATTTT. It codes for CASRSGSGTDTQYF. This chain uses TRBV10-1 with TRBJ2-3; a possible D gene is TRBD2 (5 bases). The CDR3 covers 14 residues. Germline values: CDR1 WNHNN, CDR2 SYGVQD (reference sequence). V was clipped by 6 bases and J by 1 base, with 11 bases between them.

V is TRBV19 and J is TRBJ2-3; D gene ambiguous. The CDR3 has 14 residues. V dropped 4 bases and J dropped 1 base, with 9 bases sitting between them. Germline V CDR1 and CDR2: LNHDA, SQIVND (reference sequence). CDR3 region: CASSNDGRTDTQYF. CDR3 coding DNA: TGTGCCAGTAGTAACGATGGCCGCACAGATACGCAGTATTTT.

The chain carries TRBV27 and TRBJ2-7, with 14 positions matching TRBD2. Germline V gene sequence: CDR1 MNHEY, CDR2 SMNVEV (reference sequence). The V gene end was trimmed by 7 bases and the J gene end by 2 bases; junction bases not matched to a gene: 10. The length of the CDR3 is 17 residues. The CDR3 coding sequence is TGTGCCAGCAATACGGGACTAGCGGGAGAATGGCCCTACGAGCAGTACTTC. Encoded protein: CASNTGLAGEWPYEQYF.

The V gene is TRBV7-8, the J gene TRBJ1-4, with 7 bases fitting TRBD1. Per the germline V gene, CDR1 is SGHVS and CDR2 is FQNEAQ. The CDR3 totals 14 residues. Trimming removed 4 bases from V and 5 bases from J; junction bases left unmatched: 4. The CDR3 reads CASSSQGGNEKLFF. In nucleotides, the CDR3 is TGTGCCAGCAGCTCCCAGGGGGGCAATGAAAAACTGTTTTTT.

The chain links TRBV11-3 to TRBJ1-4; 7 bases are a match to TRBD1. Losses at the gene ends were 5 bases for V and 0 bases for J; bases not matched to a gene: 6. CDR1 is SGHNT and CDR2 is YENEEA in the germline V gene. The CDR3 length is 16 residues. CDR3 protein: CASSQRQGATNEKLFF. CDR3 in DNA: TGTGCCAGCAGCCAACGACAGGGAGCAACTAATGAAAAACTGTTTTTT.

V usage is TRBV28 and J usage is TRBJ2-2, with a possible D match to TRBD2 (5 bases). This CDR3 spans 15 amino acids. Germline V gene sequence: CDR1 MDHEN, CDR2 SYDVKM. Trimming took off 4 bases at V and 2 bases at J, with 11 bases between the two ends. CDR3 bases: TGTGCCAGCAGTTCCGGAGCGGACAACACCGGGGAGCTGTTTTTT. It specifies CASSSGADNTGELFF.

This clone was observed once. V is TRBV18 and J is TRBJ1-4; a possible D gene is TRBD1 (6 bases). The V gene's germline CDR1 is KGHSH and CDR2 LQKENI. This CDR3 has 14 residues. Trimming shortened V by 3 bases and J by 8 bases, and 13 bases separated the two germline ends. The CDR3 is CASSPQGIEEKLFF. The CDR3 DNA follows: TGTGCCAGCTCACCGCAGGGGATAGAAGAAAAACTGTTTTTT.

This sequence joins TRBV10-3 and TRBJ1-5; 8 bases fit TRBD1. The CDR3 consists of 16 residues. V was clipped by 4 bases and J by 2 bases; unmatched bases: 7. Germline loops: CDR1 ENHRY, CDR2 SYGVKD. This CDR3 is CAISGGQGGGNQPQHF. Written as DNA, the CDR3 is TGTGCCATCAGTGGAGGACAGGGAGGGGGCAATCAGCCCCAGCATTTT.

The CDR3 coding sequence is TGTGCCAGCACCCGATCTCAGGGTAGAGTGGAAAAACTGTTTTTT. As protein: CASTRSQGRVEKLFF. V usage is TRBV2 and J usage is TRBJ1-4; D might be TRBD1 (5 bases). The CDR3 runs 15 residues. V lost 7 bases and J lost 8, with 20 bases in between. CDR1 is SNHLY and CDR2 is FYNNEI in the germline V gene.

This chain joins TRBV12-5 and TRBJ1-1, with D uncertain. This CDR3 has 15 residues. Trimming left V 0 bases short and J 1 base short, with 9 bases between. Germline CDR1 and CDR2: LGHNT and FRNRAP. The CDR3 spells CASGLVPTPNTEAFF. The CDR3 DNA is TGTGCTAGTGGTTTGGTACCCACTCCGAACACTGAAGCTTTCTTT.

V usage is TRBV10-3 and J usage is TRBJ2-2, with D possibly TRBD1 on 6 matching bases. V was cut by 3 bases and J by 1 base, with 12 bases left in between. This CDR3 is 16 amino acids long. Per germline, CDR1 ENHRY and CDR2 SYGVKD. The CDR3 loop is CAISDHTGMNTGELFF. The CDR3 DNA reads TGTGCCATCAGTGACCACACAGGGATGAACACCGGGGAGCTGTTTTTT.

The chain carries TRBV10-3 and TRBJ2-1; 15 bases map to TRBD2. Germline loops: CDR1 ENHRY, CDR2 SYGVKD. CDR3 length: 15 amino acids. The junction had 10 bases not matched to a gene; V was cut back by 10 bases and J by 9 bases. As DNA, the CDR3 is TGTGCCACTTTAAGGACTAGCGGGAGGGTCAGTGAGCAGTTCTTC. It is translated as CATLRTSGRVSEQFF.